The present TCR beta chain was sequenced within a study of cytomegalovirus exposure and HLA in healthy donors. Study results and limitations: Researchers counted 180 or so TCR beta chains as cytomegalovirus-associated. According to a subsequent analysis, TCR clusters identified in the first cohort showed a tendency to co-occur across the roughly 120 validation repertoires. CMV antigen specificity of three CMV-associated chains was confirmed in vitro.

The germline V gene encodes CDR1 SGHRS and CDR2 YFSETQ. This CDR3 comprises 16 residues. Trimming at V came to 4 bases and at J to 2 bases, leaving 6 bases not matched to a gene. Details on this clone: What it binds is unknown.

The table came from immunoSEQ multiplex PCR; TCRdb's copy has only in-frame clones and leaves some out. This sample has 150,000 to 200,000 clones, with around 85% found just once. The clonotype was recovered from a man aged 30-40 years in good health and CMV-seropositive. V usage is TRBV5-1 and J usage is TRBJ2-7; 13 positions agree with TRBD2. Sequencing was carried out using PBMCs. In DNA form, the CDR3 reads TGCGCCAGCAGCCCGCCGACTAGCGGGGGGACCTACGAGCAGTACTTC. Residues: CASSPPTSGGTYEQYF.